One T cell receptor (beta chain) is described in this entry. Sequencing used immunoSEQ multiplex PCR; TCRdb keeps in-frame clones, though not all of them. This sample yields around 57,000 clones, of which 85% to 95% are seen a single time; 0.25% belongs to the top ten. These data are taken from a study of T cell changes during pregnancy in multiple sclerosis. V was pared by 5 bases and J by 9 bases, with 9 bases of the junction left unmatched. Germline V gene data show CDR1 as SNHLY and CDR2 as FYNNEI. CDR3 size: 14 residues. The TCR was taken from a female donor with multiple sclerosis, enrolled in a pregnancy study. The gene calls are TRBV2 and TRBJ2-4; 8 positions match TRBD2. Specimen: CD4+ T cells from peripheral blood mononuclear cells, collected in the third trimester of pregnancy. CDR3 sequence reads: CASSPGGGYVIQYF. CDR3 bases: TGTGCCAGCAGTCCCGGGGGGGGATATGTCATTCAGTACTTC.